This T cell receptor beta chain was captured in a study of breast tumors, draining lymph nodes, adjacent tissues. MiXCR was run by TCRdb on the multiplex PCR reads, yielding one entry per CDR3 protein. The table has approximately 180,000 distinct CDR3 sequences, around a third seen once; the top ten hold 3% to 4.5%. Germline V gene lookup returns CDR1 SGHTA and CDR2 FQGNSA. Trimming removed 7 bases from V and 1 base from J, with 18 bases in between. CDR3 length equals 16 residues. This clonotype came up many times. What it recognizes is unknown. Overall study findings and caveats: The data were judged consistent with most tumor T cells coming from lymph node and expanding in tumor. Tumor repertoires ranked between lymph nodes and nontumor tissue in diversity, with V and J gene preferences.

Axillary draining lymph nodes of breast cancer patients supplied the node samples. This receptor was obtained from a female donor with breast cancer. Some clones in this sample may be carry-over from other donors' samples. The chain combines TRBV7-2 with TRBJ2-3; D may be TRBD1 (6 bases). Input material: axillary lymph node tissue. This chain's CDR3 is CASNVLAGAGTDTQYF. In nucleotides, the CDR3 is TGTGCCAGCAACGTTCTTGCAGGGGCCGGCACAGATACGCAGTATTTT.